This entry features one T cell receptor beta chain sequence. The entry originates in a study of blood T cell repertoires in COVID-19. The CDR3 extends over 11 amino acids. V lost 1 base and J lost 8, with 6 bases in between. Looked up from germline, CDR1 is DFQATT and CDR2 is SNEGSKA (reference sequence). Produced via immunoSEQ multiplex PCR; TCRdb's table is partial and in-frame only. Of 35,000 to 45,000 clones listed, roughly 86% are singletons. The chain is built from TRBV20-1 and TRBJ2-1; D gene unclear. Material for sequencing was peripheral blood. This sequence was found in a human donor in a cohort sampled during active COVID-19. CDR3 sequence (DNA): TGCAGTGCTAGAGGTAACTATGAGCAGTTCTTC. Encoded protein: CSARGNYEQFF.